Presented here are 4 T cell receptor beta chains from one specimen sequenced in a study of OX40 agonist ivuxolimab in advanced cancers. Assay used: immunoSEQ multiplex PCR; TCRdb lists only in-frame clones, some missing. Here the sample spans about 28,000 clones, 75% to 95% being singletons. The sample was CD4+ or CD8+ T cells sorted from blood, taken in a trial of the OX40 agonist ivuxolimab. The receptors shown here come from an adult with an advanced solid tumor such as melanoma, head and neck, liver or kidney cancer.

J is TRBJ1-1 and V is TRBV6-5; D may be TRBD1 (5 bases). Per germline, CDR1 MNHEY and CDR2 SVGAGI. The CDR3 covers 12 residues. Between the trimmed V and J ends, which lost 4 bases and 6 bases, there was a span of 9 bases. The CDR3 DNA reads as TGTGCCAGCAGTTTTCCGGGGGCTGAAGCTTTCTTT. Amino acid sequence: CASSFPGAEAFF.

The V gene is TRBV4-1, the J gene TRBJ1-1, with TRBD1 matching over 12 bases. This CDR3 contains 20 residues. The germline V gene encodes CDR1 MGHRA and CDR2 YSYEKL. J lost 3 bases, V lost 2 bases, and 16 bases had no gene match. CDR3 sequence (DNA): TGCGCCAGCAGCCAAACGCTCCGGGACAGGGGGCCCCCCGCGGACACTGAAGCTTTCTTT. It encodes CASSQTLRDRGPPADTEAFF.

CDR3 sequence: CASSGGDSLYETQYF. CDR3 bases: TGTGCCAGCAGCGGAGGGGACAGTCTATATGAGACCCAGTACTTC. The rearrangement links TRBV11-2 to TRBJ2-5; a weak D match, TRBD1 (7 bases). V was pared by 5 bases and J by 5 bases, with 18 bases between. The length of the CDR3 is 15 residues. The germline V gene encodes CDR1 SGHAT and CDR2 FQNNGV. Full variable domain (missing parts from reference TRBV11-2 and TRBJ2-5): EAGVAQSPRYKIIEKRQSVAFWCNPISGHATLYWYQQILGQGPKLLIQFQNNGVVDDSQLPKDRFSAERLKGVDSTLKIQPAKLEDSAVYLCASSGGDSLYETQYFGPGTRLLVL.

The genes are TRBV6-5 and TRBJ2-7; D not resolved. V was pared by 2 bases and J by 0 bases, with 8 bases between. This CDR3 spans 14 amino acids. Germline lookup yields CDR1 MNHEY and CDR2 SVGAGI. The CDR3 nucleotides are TGTGCCAGCAGTTACAGGGAAGGCTCCTACGAGCAGTACTTC. Amino acid sequence: CASSYREGSYEQYF.